The next 16 T cell receptor beta chains were all read from a single sample in a study of blood T cell repertoires in COVID-19. Data came from immunoSEQ multiplex PCR; TCRdb stores just in-frame clones and leaves some out. The table records hundreds of thousands of clones, 70% to 90% of them present only once. Sequencing was done on a sample of peripheral blood. The receptors were sampled from a woman aged 55-70 years with COVID-19, enrolled during active disease.

The chain links TRBV2 to TRBJ1-5; weak D call: TRBD1 (6 bases). Between the trimmed V and J ends, which lost 4 bases and 4 bases, there was a span of 14 bases. The CDR3 consists of 15 residues. Germline V lookup: CDR1 SNHLY, CDR2 FYNNEI. The chain's CDR3 is CASSAGGLRNQPQHF. CDR3 sequence (DNA): TGTGCCAGCAGTGCGGGGGGGCTTAGGAATCAGCCCCAGCATTTT.

For the CDR3, the DNA is TGTGCCAGCAGTCCGGCGGGGGGTTACTATGGCTACACCTTC. Translating gives CASSPAGGYYGYTF. The V call is TRBV6-5, the J call TRBJ1-2, with D maybe TRBD1 (5 bases). Germline values: CDR1 MNHEY, CDR2 SVGAGI. Trimming took 5 bases from V and 3 from J, leaving 13 bases between them. The length of the CDR3 is 14 residues.

J is TRBJ2-3 and V is TRBV18; 10 positions match TRBD2. With V trimmed by 6 bases and J by 1 base, 7 bases remained unmatched. The V gene's germline CDR1 is KGHSH and CDR2 LQKENI. This CDR3 contains 16 residues. CDR3 nucleotide sequence: TGTGCCAGCTCGAGTCTAGCGGGGGAGCGCACAGATACGCAGTATTTT. Its translation is CASSSLAGERTDTQYF.

The V gene is TRBV19, the J gene TRBJ1-2, with TRBD1 identical over 7 bases. CDR3 length equals 17 residues. Trimming cost V 5 bases and J 4 bases; bases outside gene matches: 16. Germline CDR1 is LNHDA and CDR2 is SQIVND (reference sequence). The CDR3 DNA reads as TGTGCCAGTAGTTCCCGAGCCCGACAGGGAGTTGGCTATGGCTACACCTTC. Its translation is CASSSRARQGVGYGYTF.

CDR3 protein: CASSIFGVAGNTIYF. CDR3 DNA: TGTGCCAGTAGTATCTTCGGGGTAGCTGGAAACACCATATATTTT. V and J are TRBV19 and TRBJ1-3; D is undetermined. Trimming cost V 3 bases and J 2 bases, with 11 bases left between them. Germline lookup yields CDR1 LNHDA and CDR2 SQIVND (reference sequence). There are 15 residues in the CDR3.

This clone was seen once. The rearrangement joins TRBV24-1 to TRBJ1-4, with TRBD1 matching 9 bases. The length of the CDR3 is 17 residues. Germline trimming cut 4 bases from V and 10 bases from J; bases unmatched to any gene: 15. CDR1 is KGHDR, CDR2 SFDVKD, per germline. The CDR3 DNA follows: TGTGCCACCAGTGAATCCGGGCGCGGGACAGGGTCCGTAAAACTGTTTTTT. Encoded protein: CATSESGRGTGSVKLFF.

The CDR3 is CASRNTGYTEAFF. CDR3 DNA sequence: TGTGCCAGCAGAAACACAGGGTACACTGAAGCTTTCTTT. V usage is TRBV5-8 and J usage is TRBJ1-1; weak D call: TRBD1 (6 bases). The V gene lost 5 bases and the J gene lost 3 bases, with 11 bases spanning the gap. The CDR3 sequence is 13 residues long. Per germline, CDR1 SGHTS and CDR2 YDEGEE. Complete variable domain (other parts from reference TRBV5-8 and TRBJ1-1): EAGVTQSPTHLIKTRGQQATLRCSPISGHTSVYWYQQALGLGLQFLLWYDEGEERNRGNFPPRFSGRQFPNYSSELNVNALELEDSALYLCASRNTGYTEAFFGQGTRLTVV.

This clone was seen a single time. The same CDR3 is also encoded by other DNA sequences in this sample. The chain employs TRBV28 and TRBJ1-2; D not resolved. CDR3 length equals 13 residues. Germline V gene data show CDR1 as MDHEN and CDR2 as SYDVKM. Trimming took 3 bases from V and 0 from J, leaving 5 bases between them. The CDR3: CASSFRANYGYTF. The DNA of the CDR3 is TGTGCCAGCAGTTTCCGGGCTAACTATGGCTACACCTTC.

This clone was counted a few times. The V and J genes are TRBV7-9 and TRBJ2-7; D gene uncertain. Germline-derived CDR1 and CDR2 are SEHNR and FQNEAQ (reference sequence). The CDR3 loop spans 14 amino acids. The V end lost 3 bases, the J end lost 1 base, and 10 bases lay between the germline ends. In nucleotides, the CDR3 is TGTGCCAGCAGCTTGGGCCTGATTTCCTACGAGCAGTACTTC. It specifies CASSLGLISYEQYF.

This chain uses TRBV5-1 with TRBJ2-2; 14 bases map to TRBD2. The CDR3 consists of 20 residues. J was trimmed by 4 bases and V by 4 bases; bases with no gene match: 15. The germline V gene encodes CDR1 SGHRS and CDR2 YFSETQ. CDR3 nucleotide sequence: TGCGCCAGCAGCCCCAGGGGCTTGACTAGCGGGGGGGCTGGCACCGGGGAGCTGTTTTTT. It is translated as CASSPRGLTSGGAGTGELFF. The variable domain in full, with the rest retrieved from reference TRBV5-1 and TRBJ2-2, is KAGVTQTPRYLIKTRGQQVTLSCSPISGHRSVSWYQQTPGQGLQFLFEYFSETQRNKGNFPGRFSGRQFSNSRSEMNVSTLELGDSALYLCASSPRGLTSGGAGTGELFFGEGSRLTVL.

The CDR3 sequence: CASSLSLDSPLHF. For the CDR3, the DNA is TGTGCCAGCAGCTTGTCCTTAGATTCACCCCTCCACTTT. This rearrangement joins TRBV7-3 to TRBJ1-6; no clear D. There are 13 residues in the CDR3. Germline CDR1 reads SGHTA; CDR2 reads FQGTGA. Trimming pared 3 bases from V and 8 bases from J, leaving 8 bases between.

The chain is built from TRBV10-2 and TRBJ2-5; a possible D gene is TRBD2 (5 bases). This CDR3 has 12 amino acids. Trimming pared 4 bases from V and 5 bases from J, leaving 8 bases between. Germline CDR1 WSHSY, CDR2 SAAADI. This CDR3 reads CASSVTGETQYF. The DNA of the CDR3 is TGCGCCAGCAGTGTTACGGGGGAGACCCAGTACTTC.

J is TRBJ1-1 and V is TRBV19; no reliable D call. The CDR3 consists of 13 residues. Between the trimmed V and J ends, which lost 0 bases and 0 bases, there was a span of 2 bases. CDR1 and CDR2 (germline): LNHDA, SQIVND (reference sequence). CDR3 sequence reads: CASSIDMNTEAFF. DNA of the CDR3: TGTGCCAGTAGTATAGATATGAACACTGAAGCTTTCTTT. The variable domain in full, with the rest retrieved from reference TRBV19 and TRBJ1-1, is DGGITQSPKYLFRKEGQNVTLSCEQNLNHDAMYWYRQDPGQGLRLIYYSQIVNDFQKGDIAEGYSVSREKKESFPLTVTSAQKNPTAFYLCASSIDMNTEAFFGQGTRLTVV.

The chain carries TRBV4-2 and TRBJ2-1; 9 bases fit TRBD2. The germline gives CDR1 LGHNA, CDR2 YNFKEQ. This CDR3 comprises 15 residues. Losses at the gene ends were 1 base for V and 2 bases for J; bases not matched to a gene: 0. The CDR3 reads CASSQGGGAYNEQFF. In DNA, the CDR3 is TGTGCCAGCAGCCAAGGCGGGGGGGCCTACAATGAGCAGTTCTTC.

Only one count was recorded for this clone. The chain couples TRBV10-3 to TRBJ1-2; 8 bases line up with TRBD1. J lost 5 bases, V lost 6 bases, and 5 bases had no gene match. Germline V lookup: CDR1 ENHRY, CDR2 SYGVKD. The CDR3 contains 13 residues. The chain's CDR3 is CAIRADREYGYTF. In DNA, the CDR3 is TGTGCCATCAGAGCGGACAGGGAATATGGCTACACCTTC.

This clone was found a few times. This chain joins TRBV2 and TRBJ1-2, with 8 bases fitting TRBD1. The CDR3 contains 15 residues. Looked up from germline, CDR1 is SNHLY and CDR2 is FYNNEI. J was trimmed by 5 bases and V by 5 bases; bases with no gene match: 10. The CDR3 protein is CASSTIRTGRYGYTF. The DNA for the CDR3 is TGTGCCAGCAGTACGATCAGGACAGGGAGGTATGGCTACACCTTC.